This T cell receptor beta chain appears in the sequencing data of a study of blood T cell repertoires in COVID-19. Clones were read by immunoSEQ multiplex PCR, and TCRdb kept only the in-frame ones, dropping some. The table includes roughly 150,000 clones, roughly nine tenths detected once. The source material was peripheral blood. This TCR was recovered from a woman aged 40 to 50 with acute or convalescent COVID-19.

CDR3 loop: CASSLGDFSTDTQYF. CDR3 in DNA: TGCGCCAGCAGCTTGGGGGACTTCAGCACAGATACGCAGTATTTT. V and J are TRBV5-1 and TRBJ2-3; possibly TRBD2 for D (6 bases). Germline V CDR1 and CDR2: SGHRS, YFSETQ. This CDR3 has 15 amino acids. Trimming took 0 bases from V and 0 from J, leaving 8 bases between them. Combining the CDR3 with reference TRBV5-1 and TRBJ2-3 gives the whole variable domain KAGVTQTPRYLIKTRGQQVTLSCSPISGHRSVSWYQQTPGQGLQFLFEYFSETQRNKGNFPGRFSGRQFSNSRSEMNVSTLELGDSALYLCASSLGDFSTDTQYFGPGTRLTVL.